These 24 T cell receptor beta chains share one sample of origin, sequenced in a study of T cell responses to AZD1222 COVID-19 vaccine. Sequenced by immunoSEQ multiplex PCR; TCRdb stores in-frame clones only, minus some. Found here are 110,000 to 150,000 clones, 70% to 90% of them singletons; the top ten hold roughly 7.3%. The sample consisted of peripheral blood, taken on day 0 of AZD1222 vaccination. The receptors stem from an adult in good health.

The rearrangement links TRBV6-5 to TRBJ1-1; D call uncertain. Germline values: CDR1 MNHEY, CDR2 SVGAGI. The germline V and J ends were trimmed by 6 bases and 9 bases, with 17 bases remaining between them. The CDR3 totals 13 residues. CDR3 in amino acids: CASSRTRETQAFF. CDR3 coding DNA: TGTGCCAGCAGCCGCACCCGGGAGACTCAAGCTTTCTTT.

The chain uses TRBV19 and TRBJ1-6; D is undetermined. With 5 bases removed from V and 13 bases from J, the gap between germline ends came to 15 bases. The CDR3 totals 13 residues. CDR1 and CDR2 from the germline V gene are LNHDA and SQIVND (reference sequence). CDR3 residues: CASSSRSLAPLHF. The CDR3 DNA follows: TGTGCCAGTAGTTCTCGGAGCCTCGCCCCCCTCCACTTT.

Comment on this clone: Distinct nucleotide sequences in the sample also encode this CDR3. The CDR3 loop reads CASSYGPNQPQHF. The CDR3 bases are TGTGCCAGCAGTTACGGCCCGAATCAGCCCCAGCATTTT. The chain has TRBV6-5 and TRBJ1-5; D remains ambiguous. The CDR3 is 13 residues long. V was shortened by 2 bases and J by 4 bases, with 6 bases between the two germline ends. Germline loops: CDR1 MNHEY, CDR2 SVGAGI.

This clone has more than one count but fewer than ten. The rearrangement joins TRBV2 to TRBJ2-7; D unclear. This CDR3 is built from 14 residues. V was trimmed by 1 base and J by 0 bases, leaving 7 bases between them. The germline V gene has CDR1 SNHLY and CDR2 FYNNEI. CDR3 DNA: TGTGCCAGCAGTGAAGGTGGATACTCCTACGAGCAGTACTTC. Its protein product is CASSEGGYSYEQYF.

The J gene is TRBJ1-1, the V gene TRBV5-1; D is uncertain. Trimming cost V 1 base and J 1 base, with 5 bases left between them. Germline lookup yields CDR1 SGHRS and CDR2 YFSETQ. The CDR3 is made up of 13 amino acids. Here the CDR3 DNA reads TGCGCCAGCAGCTTGACAGAGAACACTGAAGCTTTCTTT. Its protein is CASSLTENTEAFF. Variable domain in full (rest from reference TRBV5-1 and TRBJ1-1): KAGVTQTPRYLIKTRGQQVTLSCSPISGHRSVSWYQQTPGQGLQFLFEYFSETQRNKGNFPGRFSGRQFSNSRSEMNVSTLELGDSALYLCASSLTENTEAFFGQGTRLTVV.

The gene calls are TRBV6-6 and TRBJ2-1; 9 nucleotides align to TRBD2. CDR1 is MNHNY and CDR2 is SVGAGI in the germline V gene (reference sequence). V shed 9 bases, J shed 6 bases, and the junction held 3 bases outside the gene matches. The CDR3 has 12 amino acids. CDR3 in DNA: TGTGCCAGTGCGGGGGGGGGCAATGAGCAGTTCTTC. Translation gives CASAGGGNEQFF.

The genes are TRBV19 and TRBJ1-5, with a possible D match to TRBD1 (5 bases). The CDR3 length is 15 residues. The germline V and J ends were trimmed by 5 bases and 5 bases, with 16 bases remaining between them. The V gene's germline CDR1 is LNHDA and CDR2 SQIVND (reference sequence). CDR3 amino acids: CASSLRDLEDQPQHF. The DNA of the CDR3 is TGTGCCAGTAGTCTCCGGGACCTTGAGGATCAGCCCCAGCATTTT.

V and J are TRBV29-1 and TRBJ2-7; no definite D call. Germline-derived CDR1 and CDR2 are SQVTM and ANQGSEA. The CDR3 is 12 amino acids. V was trimmed by 4 bases and J by 3 bases, leaving 10 bases between them. The CDR3 DNA follows: TGCAGCGTTGGAGTGGGAAGCTACGAGCAGTACTTC. This encodes CSVGVGSYEQYF.

The rearrangement links TRBV24-1 to TRBJ2-1, with 9 positions matching TRBD1. This CDR3 region has 14 residues. V shed 6 bases and J 10 bases; nucleotides not matched to a gene: 9. Germline lookup yields CDR1 KGHDR and CDR2 SFDVKD. The CDR3 sequence is CATSNGQGLNEQFF. For the CDR3, the DNA is TGTGCCACCAGTAACGGACAGGGGTTAAACGAGCAGTTCTTC.

Note on this clone: One end of the junction does not line up with germline, which may come from a read error. Other DNA sequences in this sample translate to the same CDR3. V gene TRBV6-5 combines with J gene TRBJ2-7; 7 positions match TRBD1. The CDR3 has 13 amino acids. The V gene's germline CDR1 is MNHEY and CDR2 SVGAGI. The CDR3 DNA reads TGTGCCAGCGGGGAACAGGGGTTCAACGAACAGTACTTC. Its protein product is CASGEQGFNEQYF.

The chain joins TRBV18 to TRBJ1-1; D ambiguous. CDR3 length: 13 amino acids. Per germline, CDR1 KGHSH and CDR2 LQKENI. Trimming removed 0 bases at V and 3 bases at J, with 5 bases between. The CDR3 spells CASSPPGDTEAFF. The CDR3 DNA follows: TGTGCCAGCTCACCACCGGGAGACACTGAAGCTTTCTTT. Filled out from reference TRBV18 and TRBJ1-1, the complete variable domain reads NAGVMQNPRHLVRRRGQEARLRCSPMKGHSHVYWYRQLPEEGLKFMVYLQKENIIDESGMPKERFSAEFPKEGPSILRIQQVVRGDSAAYFCASSPPGDTEAFFGQGTRLTVV.

The chain is built from TRBV10-2 and TRBJ2-5; 7 bases are a match to TRBD1. Germline V CDR1 and CDR2: WSHSY, SAAADI. With V trimmed by 5 bases and J by 5 bases, 8 bases remained unmatched. The CDR3 sequence is 14 residues long. Written as DNA, the CDR3 is TGCGCCAGCAGTCAGACAGGGTTCGGGGAGACCCAGTACTTC. Its protein product is CASSQTGFGETQYF.

The chain uses TRBV25-1 and TRBJ2-2; D tentatively reads TRBD1 or TRBD2 (5 bases each). The V end lost 2 bases, the J end lost 3 bases, and 7 bases lay between the germline ends. This CDR3 has 14 residues. Germline loops: CDR1 MGHDK, CDR2 SYGVNS. CDR3 in DNA: TGTGCCAGCAGTGAAGGGGGTTACACCGGGGAGCTGTTTTTT. Translating gives CASSEGGYTGELFF. The variable domain in full, with the rest retrieved from reference TRBV25-1 and TRBJ2-2, is EADIYQTPRYLVIGTGKKITLECSQTMGHDKMYWYQQDPGMELHLIHYSYGVNSTEKGDLSSESTVSRIRTEHFPLTLESARPSHTSQYLCASSEGGYTGELFFGEGSRLTVL.

This sequence joins TRBV11-2 and TRBJ1-1, with D unclear. V was shortened by 4 bases and J by 0 bases, with 18 bases between the two germline ends. The CDR3 contains 17 residues. Germline lookup yields CDR1 SGHAT and CDR2 FQNNGV. The CDR3 spells CASSSLTRATMNTEAFF. DNA for the CDR3: TGTGCCAGCAGCTCTTTAACTAGGGCAACAATGAACACTGAAGCTTTCTTT.

The rearrangement joins TRBV19 to TRBJ1-1, with 7 bases matching TRBD1. Germline V gene lookup returns CDR1 LNHDA and CDR2 SQIVND (reference sequence). The CDR3 is made up of 15 amino acids. After removal of 6 bases from V and 1 base from J, the junction contained 8 bases not matched to a gene. DNA of the CDR3: TGTGCCAGTAGCACGACCACAGGGGCGAACACTGAAGCTTTCTTT. This gives the protein CASSTTTGANTEAFF.

The CDR3 bases are TGTGCCAGCAGCGTAGCGGGAGGGCCAGATACGCAGTATTTT. This encodes CASSVAGGPDTQYF. This chain uses TRBV9 with TRBJ2-3, with 8 bases lining up with TRBD2. Germline values: CDR1 SGDLS, CDR2 YYNGEE. V lost 0 bases, J lost 4 bases, and 1 base stayed unmatched. This CDR3 spans 14 amino acids.

The chain has TRBV7-8 and TRBJ1-2; the D is unclear. CDR1 is SGHVS and CDR2 is FQNEAQ in the germline V gene. The CDR3 runs 14 residues. The V end lost 5 bases, the J end lost 6 bases, and 16 bases lay between the germline ends. CDR3 amino acids: CASSPIVWGNGYTF. In DNA form, the CDR3 reads TGTGCCAGCAGCCCGATTGTGTGGGGAAATGGCTACACCTTC.

The genes are TRBV30 and TRBJ1-1; TRBD1 is a possible D gene (6 bases). The V end lost 4 bases, the J end lost 4 bases, and 13 bases lay between the germline ends. The V gene's germline CDR1 is GTSNPN and CDR2 SVGIG (reference sequence). This CDR3 is 13 amino acids long. For the CDR3, the DNA is TGTGCCTGGAATCTTATAGGGGGCACTGAAGCTTTCTTT. This translates into CAWNLIGGTEAFF.

The chain carries TRBV27 and TRBJ1-6, with D hard to call. V shed 4 bases and J shed 11 bases, with 0 bases lying between them. CDR3 length equals 9 residues. Germline loops: CDR1 MNHEY, CDR2 SMNVEV (reference sequence). The CDR3 nucleotides are TGTGCCAGCAGTTCACCCCTCCACTTT. This codes for CASSSPLHF.

This clone has just a few counts. J is TRBJ2-7 and V is TRBV10-2; maybe TRBD2 (6 bases). V shed 4 bases and J shed 2 bases, with 12 bases lying between them. CDR1 is WSHSY and CDR2 is SAAADI in the germline V gene. This CDR3 spans 14 amino acids. For the CDR3, the DNA is TGCGCCAGCAGTGGGGGGACTTCCCCCTACGAGCAGTACTTC. Translating gives CASSGGTSPYEQYF.

The chain recombines TRBV3-1 (or the pseudogene TRBV3-2) with TRBJ1-2, with a weak D call TRBD1 (5 bases). This CDR3 is built from 16 residues. Germline CDR1 and CDR2: LGHDT and YNNKEL (reference sequence). Trimming pared 0 bases from V and 1 base from J, leaving 12 bases between. CDR3 amino acids: CASSQDRTRLNYGYTF. In DNA form, the CDR3 reads TGTGCCAGCAGCCAAGATAGGACAAGACTTAACTATGGCTACACCTTC.

The V gene is TRBV18, the J gene TRBJ1-1, with TRBD1 as a possible D gene (5 bases). Trimming stripped 2 bases from V and 3 bases from J, with 13 bases between. Germline V gives CDR1 KGHSH, CDR2 LQKENI. The CDR3 totals 15 residues. As DNA, the CDR3 is TGTGCCAGCTCACCATTCGTAGGAGGGGACACTGAAGCTTTCTTT. It yields the protein CASSPFVGGDTEAFF.

V is TRBV20-1 and J is TRBJ1-4; D gene unclear. Germline assignment: CDR1 DFQATT and CDR2 SNEGSKA (reference sequence). The CDR3 runs to 11 residues. V was cut by 0 bases and J by 8 bases, with 4 bases left in between. For the CDR3, the DNA is TGCAGTGCTAGAGAGGCCGAAAAACTGTTTTTT. Translated, it gives CSAREAEKLFF.

The V gene is TRBV19, the J gene TRBJ1-5, with D possibly matching TRBD1 (5 bases). Germline CDR1 is LNHDA and CDR2 is SQIVND (reference sequence). The CDR3 totals 14 residues. V lost 6 bases and J lost 7, with 16 bases in between. This chain's CDR3 is CASRSGQGRQPQHF. The CDR3 region has the DNA TGTGCCAGTAGATCGGGTCAGGGCAGGCAGCCCCAGCATTTT.